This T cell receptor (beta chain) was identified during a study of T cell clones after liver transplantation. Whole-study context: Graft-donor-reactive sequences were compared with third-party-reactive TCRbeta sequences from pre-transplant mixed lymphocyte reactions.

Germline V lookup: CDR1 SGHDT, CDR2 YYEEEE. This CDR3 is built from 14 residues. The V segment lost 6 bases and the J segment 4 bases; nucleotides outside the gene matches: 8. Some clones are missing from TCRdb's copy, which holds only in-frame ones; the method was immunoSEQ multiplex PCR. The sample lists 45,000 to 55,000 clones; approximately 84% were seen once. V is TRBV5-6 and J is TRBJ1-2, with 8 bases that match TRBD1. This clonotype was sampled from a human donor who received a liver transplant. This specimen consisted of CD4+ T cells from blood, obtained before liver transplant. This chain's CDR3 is CASMTRTGSYGYTF. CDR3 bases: TGTGCCAGCATGACTAGGACAGGGAGCTATGGCTACACCTTC.